A single sample gave rise to the 23 T cell receptor beta chains below, sequenced in a study of blood T cell repertoires in COVID-19. Data came from immunoSEQ multiplex PCR; TCRdb stores just in-frame clones and leaves some out. The repertoire has roughly 62,000 clones, 78% of them found once; the top ten carry roughly 27%. The sequenced material came from peripheral blood. The receptors stem from a human donor in a cohort sampled during active COVID-19.

The CDR3 nucleotides are TGTGCCAGCAGTTCCGGGACAACCAGGGGCTACACCTTC. Residues: CASSSGTTRGYTF. The chain uses TRBV27 and TRBJ1-2; D may be TRBD1 (6 bases). The CDR3 runs to 13 residues. The V end lost 4 bases, the J end lost 8 bases, and 14 bases lay between the germline ends. Germline loops: CDR1 MNHEY, CDR2 SMNVEV (reference sequence).

CDR3 amino acids: CASSFTTSGRYEQYF. The CDR3 DNA is TGTGCCAGCAGCTTTACGACTAGCGGGAGATACGAGCAGTACTTC. The V call is TRBV7-9, the J call TRBJ2-7, with 12 positions matching TRBD2. V shed 3 bases, J shed 4 bases, and the junction held 4 bases outside the gene matches. The germline gives CDR1 SEHNR, CDR2 FQNEAQ (reference sequence). The length of the CDR3 is 15 residues.

The chain uses TRBV15 and TRBJ2-7, with a tentative D call TRBD1 (5 bases). Trimming stripped 1 base from V and 6 bases from J, with 16 bases between. The CDR3 runs 15 residues. Germline lookup yields CDR1 LNHNV and CDR2 YYDKDF (reference sequence). The CDR3 DNA follows: TGTGCCACCAGCAGAGGCGGAACAGGAATCGGCGAGCAGTACTTC. Its translation is CATSRGGTGIGEQYF.

The chain joins TRBV7-8 to TRBJ2-3; 9 positions match TRBD2. V shed 3 bases, J shed 2 bases, and the junction held 9 bases outside the gene matches. The CDR3 loop spans 17 amino acids. Germline CDR1 is SGHVS and CDR2 is FQNEAQ. The CDR3 DNA is TGTGCCAGCAGCTTGCCCAGGCTAGCGGGACTCACAGATACGCAGTATTTT. It is translated as CASSLPRLAGLTDTQYF. The full variable domain, rest sourced from reference TRBV7-8 and TRBJ2-3, is GAGVSQSPRYKVAKRGQDVALRCDPISGHVSLFWYQQALGQGPEFLTYFQNEAQLDKSGLPSDRFFAERPEGSVSTLKIQRTQQEDSAVYLCASSLPRLAGLTDTQYFGPGTRLTVL.

This chain connects TRBV6-5 to TRBJ2-5; tentative D call: TRBD2 (5 bases). The germline V and J ends were trimmed by 2 bases and 5 bases, with 12 bases remaining between them. Germline V CDR1 and CDR2: MNHEY, SVGAGI. This CDR3 has 14 amino acids. The CDR3 DNA reads TGTGCCAGCAGTTACGGGGAGCGGAGGGAGACCCAGTACTTC. It yields the protein CASSYGERRETQYF.

The rearrangement joins TRBV19 to TRBJ1-5; D is ambiguous. This CDR3 is built from 14 residues. Germline CDR1 reads LNHDA; CDR2 reads SQIVND (reference sequence). V lost 1 base and J 1 base, leaving 5 bases between the germline ends. This CDR3 reads CASSIVGSNQPQHF. The CDR3 DNA reads TGTGCCAGTAGTATAGTCGGGAGCAATCAGCCCCAGCATTTT.

The rearrangement joins TRBV2 to TRBJ2-2; 8 bases map to TRBD1. V lost 7 bases and J lost 4; bases outside the gene matches: 5. Germline V gene data show CDR1 as SNHLY and CDR2 as FYNNEI. This CDR3 comprises 14 residues. The CDR3 reads CASNRQGPTGELFF. DNA for the CDR3: TGTGCCAGCAATCGACAGGGGCCCACCGGGGAGCTGTTTTTT.

This rearrangement joins TRBV5-1 to TRBJ2-5; 8 positions agree with TRBD1. The CDR3 totals 17 residues. The germline V gene encodes CDR1 SGHRS and CDR2 YFSETQ. With 4 bases clipped from V and 0 bases from J, the junction kept 11 bases outside the gene matches. The CDR3 loop is CASSQGQGRVNQETQYF. Here the CDR3 DNA reads TGCGCCAGCAGCCAAGGACAGGGTCGGGTAAACCAAGAGACCCAGTACTTC.

V is TRBV5-4 and J is TRBJ2-1, with 12 positions matching TRBD2. The CDR3 extends over 15 amino acids. J was trimmed by 7 bases and V by 5 bases; bases with no gene match: 7. CDR1 and CDR2 from the germline V gene are SGHNT and YYREEE (reference sequence). In DNA, the CDR3 is TGTGCCAGCAGTTATACCGGACTAGCGGGGAATGAGCAGTTCTTC. As protein: CASSYTGLAGNEQFF.

CDR3 sequence (DNA): TGTGCCAGCAGCGCCCGAGGCGGGAGCACCGGGGAGCTGTTTTTT. Its translation: CASSARGGSTGELFF. The chain has TRBV7-8 and TRBJ2-2; 7 nucleotides agree with TRBD2. Germline loops: CDR1 SGHVS, CDR2 FQNEAQ. The J segment lost 4 bases and the V segment lost 5 bases, leaving 7 bases of the junction unmatched. The CDR3 spans 15 residues.

The chain uses TRBV30 and TRBJ2-1, with 11 nucleotides matching TRBD2. V was pared by 1 base and J by 1 base, with 9 bases of the junction left unmatched. Germline V lookup: CDR1 GTSNPN, CDR2 SVGIG (reference sequence). This CDR3 comprises 18 residues. CDR3 in amino acids: CAWSGTTASGRSYNEQFF. The CDR3 DNA reads as TGTGCCTGGAGTGGTACCACCGCTAGCGGGAGGTCCTACAATGAGCAGTTCTTC.

The V call is TRBV15, the J call TRBJ2-5; 7 bases fit TRBD1. The ends lost 0 bases at V and 5 bases at J; junction bases unmatched: 12. Germline lookup yields CDR1 LNHNV and CDR2 YYDKDF (reference sequence). The CDR3 has 17 residues. CDR3 sequence (DNA): TGTGCCACCAGCAGAGATCTGGGCAGGGGGACCGGGGAGACCCAGTACTTC. Translation gives CATSRDLGRGTGETQYF. The full variable domain, rest sourced from reference TRBV15 and TRBJ2-5, is DAMVIQNPRYQVTQFGKPVTLSCSQTLNHNVMYWYQQKSSQAPKLLFHYYDKDFNNEADTPDNFQSRRPNTSFCFLDIRSPGLGDTAMYLCATSRDLGRGTGETQYFGPGTRLLVL.

The chain joins TRBV4-3 to TRBJ2-7; D may be TRBD1 (5 bases). V lost 4 bases and J 4 bases, leaving 20 bases between the germline ends. The CDR3 has 16 residues. Germline CDR1 LGHNA, CDR2 YSLEER. CDR3 region: CASSLRQSQTVYEQYF. The DNA for the CDR3 is TGCGCCAGCAGCCTCCGACAGTCCCAAACGGTATACGAGCAGTACTTC.

V and J are TRBV20-1 and TRBJ2-1, with 8 nucleotides matching TRBD1. CDR3 length: 10 amino acids. The V and J ends lost 6 bases and 12 bases, in that order; junction bases with no gene match: 4. Germline-derived CDR1 and CDR2 are DFQATT and SNEGSKA (reference sequence). The CDR3 nucleotides read TGCAGTGCGGCTGACAGGGGGCAGTTCTTC. This codes for CSAADRGQFF.

A few counts support this clone. This chain links TRBV15 with TRBJ1-2; D remains unclear. V shed 2 bases and J shed 4 bases, with 8 bases lying between them. Germline-derived CDR1 and CDR2 are LNHNV and YYDKDF (reference sequence). This CDR3 has 13 residues. CDR3 region: CATSRRESYGYTF. CDR3 DNA sequence: TGTGCCACCAGCAGACGGGAATCCTATGGCTACACCTTC.

The chain carries TRBV30 and TRBJ1-2, with TRBD1 matching 7 bases. Trimming at V came to 2 bases and at J to 4 bases, leaving 4 bases not matched to a gene. Germline assignment: CDR1 GTSNPN and CDR2 SVGIG (reference sequence). The CDR3 sequence is 13 residues long. CDR3 DNA: TGTGCCTGGAGTACAGGGGTGGGCTATGGCTACACCTTC. Residues: CAWSTGVGYGYTF.

The V call is TRBV28, the J call TRBJ1-1; maybe TRBD1 (6 bases). The CDR3 extends over 15 amino acids. Germline CDR1 is MDHEN and CDR2 is SYDVKM. V dropped 5 bases and J dropped 4 bases, with 17 bases sitting between them. The CDR3 DNA follows: TGTGCCAGCAGTGACGATACCGGGACACTCACTGAAGCTTTCTTT. Its translation is CASSDDTGTLTEAFF.

This clone was observed once. The rearrangement uses TRBV2 and TRBJ2-7, with 8 bases matching TRBD1. With V trimmed by 3 bases and J by 5 bases, 12 bases remained unmatched. The CDR3 spans 16 residues. Per the germline V gene, CDR1 is SNHLY and CDR2 is FYNNEI. The CDR3 spells CASSEGWGGRGHEQYF. For the CDR3, the DNA is TGTGCCAGCAGTGAGGGTTGGGGTGGCAGGGGGCACGAGCAGTACTTC.

This clone is judged medium-sized. The gene calls are TRBV3-1 (or the pseudogene TRBV3-2) and TRBJ2-2; the D gene is possibly TRBD1 (6 bases). Deletions cut 6 bases from V and 6 bases from J, with 29 bases between. This CDR3 has 19 amino acids. Germline CDR1 is LGHDT and CDR2 is YNNKEL (reference sequence). This chain's CDR3 is CASRQLRTANRLDAGELFF. DNA for the CDR3: TGTGCCAGCAGACAGCTCCGGACAGCGAACAGGTTGGACGCCGGGGAGCTGTTTTTT.

This chain links TRBV7-3 with TRBJ2-3; weak D call: TRBD1 (7 bases). V was cut by 5 bases and J by 11 bases, with 11 bases left in between. Germline V lookup: CDR1 SGHTA, CDR2 FQGTGA. This CDR3 contains 11 residues. The CDR3 region is CASSPGGRQYF. DNA for the CDR3: TGTGCCAGCAGCCCAGGGGGGAGGCAGTATTTT.

This chain links TRBV12-3 or TRBV12-4 with TRBJ1-2; weak D call: TRBD1 (6 bases). This CDR3 is built from 12 residues. The V and J ends lost 4 bases and 3 bases respectively, with 6 bases between them. This CDR3 is CASSSGDYGYTF. The CDR3 nucleotides are TGTGCCAGCAGTTCAGGGGACTATGGCTACACCTTC.

The J gene is TRBJ1-6, the V gene TRBV9; D not resolved. The ends were cut back, 4 bases at V and 8 bases at J, with 10 bases in the middle. This CDR3 spans 13 amino acids. The germline V gene has CDR1 SGDLS and CDR2 YYNGEE. CDR3 sequence (DNA): TGTGCCAGCAGCCCTCACGGGGATTCACCCCTCCACTTT. Translation: CASSPHGDSPLHF.

For this clone: The conserved phenylalanine or tryptophan normally closing the CDR3 is absent here, so this likely arose from a read error. The V and J genes are TRBV19 and TRBJ1-2, with 9 bases matching TRBD1. This CDR3 comprises 13 residues. Germline CDR1 and CDR2: LNHDA and SQIVND (reference sequence). V shed 6 bases, J shed 6 bases, and the junction held 5 bases outside the gene matches. CDR3 region: CASSRTGVHGYTL. The DNA for the CDR3 is TGTGCCAGTAGCCGGACAGGGGTGCATGGCTACACCCTC.